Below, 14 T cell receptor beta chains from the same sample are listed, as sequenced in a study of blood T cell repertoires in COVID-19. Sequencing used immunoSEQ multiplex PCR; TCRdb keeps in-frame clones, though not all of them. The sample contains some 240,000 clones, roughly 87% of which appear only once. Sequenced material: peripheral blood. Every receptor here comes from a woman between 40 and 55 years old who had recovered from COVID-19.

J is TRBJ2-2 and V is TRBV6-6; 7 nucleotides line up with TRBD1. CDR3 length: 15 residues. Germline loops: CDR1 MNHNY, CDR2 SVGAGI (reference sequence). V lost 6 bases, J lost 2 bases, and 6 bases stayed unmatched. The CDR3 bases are TGTGCCAGCAGAAACCGGGACAGCAACACCGGGGAGCTGTTTTTT. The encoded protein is CASRNRDSNTGELFF.

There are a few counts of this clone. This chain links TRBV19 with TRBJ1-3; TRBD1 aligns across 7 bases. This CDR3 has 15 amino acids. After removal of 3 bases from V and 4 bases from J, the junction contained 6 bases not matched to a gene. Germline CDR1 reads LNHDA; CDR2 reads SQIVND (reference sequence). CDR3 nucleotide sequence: TGTGCCAGTAGTATCCCCAGGGGGTACGGAAACACCATATATTTT. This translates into CASSIPRGYGNTIYF. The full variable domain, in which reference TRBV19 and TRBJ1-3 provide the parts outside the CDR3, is DGGITQSPKYLFRKEGQNVTLSCEQNLNHDAMYWYRQDPGQGLRLIYYSQIVNDFQKGDIAEGYSVSREKKESFPLTVTSAQKNPTAFYLCASSIPRGYGNTIYFGEGSWLTVV.

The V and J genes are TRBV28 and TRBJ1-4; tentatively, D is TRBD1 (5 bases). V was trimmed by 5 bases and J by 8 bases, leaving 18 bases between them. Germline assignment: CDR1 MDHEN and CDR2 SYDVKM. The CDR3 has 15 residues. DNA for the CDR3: TGTGCCAGCAGTCCGGCGGAGGGACTTTGGGAAAAACTGTTTTTT. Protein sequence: CASSPAEGLWEKLFF.

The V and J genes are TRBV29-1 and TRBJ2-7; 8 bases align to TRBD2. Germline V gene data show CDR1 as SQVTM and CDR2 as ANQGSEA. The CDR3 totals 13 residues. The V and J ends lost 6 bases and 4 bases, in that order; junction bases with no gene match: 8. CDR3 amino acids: CSVARGEPYEQYF. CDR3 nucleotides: TGCAGCGTGGCGCGGGGGGAACCTTACGAGCAGTACTTC.

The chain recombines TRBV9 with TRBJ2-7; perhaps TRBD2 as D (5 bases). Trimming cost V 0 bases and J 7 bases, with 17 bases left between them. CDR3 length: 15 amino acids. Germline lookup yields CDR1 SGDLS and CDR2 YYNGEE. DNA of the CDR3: TGTGCCAGCAGCGTAGGGGATAGCGTCCCCCGGGAGCAGTACTTC. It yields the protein CASSVGDSVPREQYF. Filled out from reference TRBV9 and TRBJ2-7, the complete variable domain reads DSGVTQTPKHLITATGQRVTLRCSPRSGDLSVYWYQQSLDQGLQFLIQYYNGEERAKGNILERFSAQQFPDLHSELNLSSLELGDSALYFCASSVGDSVPREQYFGPGTRLTVT.

Written as DNA, the CDR3 is TGTGCCAGCAGCTTAGCGTGGACTAGCTCTAATGAGCAGTTCTTC. Its protein product is CASSLAWTSSNEQFF. The chain couples TRBV7-2 to TRBJ2-1; TRBD2 matches 8 bases. The CDR3 is 15 amino acids. Germline V gene lookup returns CDR1 SGHTA and CDR2 FQGNSA. V shed 0 bases and J 7 bases; nucleotides not matched to a gene: 5.

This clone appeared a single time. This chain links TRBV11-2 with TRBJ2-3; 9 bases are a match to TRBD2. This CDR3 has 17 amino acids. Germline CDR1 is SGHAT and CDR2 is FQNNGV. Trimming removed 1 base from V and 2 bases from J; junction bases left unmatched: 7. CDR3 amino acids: CASSLVASGILTDTQYF. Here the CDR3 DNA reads TGTGCCAGCAGCTTAGTAGCTAGCGGGATCCTCACAGATACGCAGTATTTT.

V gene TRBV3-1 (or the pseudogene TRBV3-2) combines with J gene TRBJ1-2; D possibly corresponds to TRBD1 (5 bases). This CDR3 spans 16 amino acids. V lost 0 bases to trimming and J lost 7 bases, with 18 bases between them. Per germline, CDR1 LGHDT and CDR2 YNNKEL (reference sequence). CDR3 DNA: TGTGCCAGCAGCCAAGAAGGAATGGGCAGGGCTAGTGGCTACACCTTC. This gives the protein CASSQEGMGRASGYTF.

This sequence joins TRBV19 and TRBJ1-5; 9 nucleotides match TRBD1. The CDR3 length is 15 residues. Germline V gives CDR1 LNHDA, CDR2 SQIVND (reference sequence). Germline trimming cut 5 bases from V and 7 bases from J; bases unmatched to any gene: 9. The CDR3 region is CASSARDRVGQPQHF. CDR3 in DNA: TGTGCCAGTAGTGCCCGGGACAGGGTTGGGCAGCCCCAGCATTTT.

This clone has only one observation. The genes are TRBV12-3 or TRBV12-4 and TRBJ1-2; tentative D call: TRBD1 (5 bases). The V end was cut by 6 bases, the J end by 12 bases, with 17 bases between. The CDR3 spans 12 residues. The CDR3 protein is CASSRGLLRDTF. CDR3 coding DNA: TGTGCCAGCAGCCGGGGACTCCTACGGGACACCTTC.

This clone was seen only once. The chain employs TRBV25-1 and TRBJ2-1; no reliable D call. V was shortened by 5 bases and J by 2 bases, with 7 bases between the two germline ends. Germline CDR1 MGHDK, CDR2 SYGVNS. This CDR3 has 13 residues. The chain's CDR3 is CASSHQTYNEQFF. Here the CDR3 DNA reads TGTGCCAGCAGTCACCAGACCTACAATGAGCAGTTCTTC.

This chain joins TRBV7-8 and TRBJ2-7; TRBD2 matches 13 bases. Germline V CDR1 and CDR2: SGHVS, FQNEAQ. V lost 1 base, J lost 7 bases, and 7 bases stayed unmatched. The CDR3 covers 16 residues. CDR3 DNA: TGTGCCAGCAGCTTAGGGGGACTAGCGGGATACAGTGAGCAGTACGTC. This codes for CASSLGGLAGYSEQYV.

This chain's CDR3 is CASSPPGTGVGYTF. In nucleotides, the CDR3 is TGTGCCAGTAGTCCTCCCGGAACGGGGGTAGGCTACACCTTC. The chain joins TRBV19 to TRBJ1-2, with D possibly being TRBD1 (5 bases). The germline CDR1 and CDR2 sequences are LNHDA and SQIVND (reference sequence). The length of the CDR3 is 14 residues. Trimming left V 5 bases short and J 8 bases short, with 18 bases between. Together with reference TRBV19 and TRBJ1-2, the CDR3 gives the full variable domain: DGGITQSPKYLFRKEGQNVTLSCEQNLNHDAMYWYRQDPGQGLRLIYYSQIVNDFQKGDIAEGYSVSREKKESFPLTVTSAQKNPTAFYLCASSPPGTGVGYTFGSGTRLTVV.

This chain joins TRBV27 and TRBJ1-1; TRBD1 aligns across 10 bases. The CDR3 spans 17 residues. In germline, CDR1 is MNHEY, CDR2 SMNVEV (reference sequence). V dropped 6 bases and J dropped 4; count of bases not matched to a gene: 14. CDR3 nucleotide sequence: TGTGCCAGCAGGCCAGGACCGGGACAGGGGTCGACCACTGAAGCTTTCTTT. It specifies CASRPGPGQGSTTEAFF.